This record concerns one T cell receptor (beta chain) sequence. This sample is part of a study of blood T cell repertoires in COVID-19. Study at large: COVID-19 samples from acute and convalescent phases originated in the United States, Italy and Spain. PBMCs, B-cell-depleted T cells, or T cells provided the cDNA or gDNA that made up the material.

Under the authors' procedure: Amplified reference gene primers provided the basis for estimating nucleated cell counts. The repertoire was sequenced with immunoSEQ multiplex PCR; TCRdb's copy has only in-frame clones and lacks some. The D gene and trimming were derived from the DNA, and the V and J assignments and clone size from that table. The sample holds 120,000 or so clones; around 85% are singletons and the top ten take around 2.3%. The trim removed 0 bases at V and 4 bases at J, leaving 12 bases unmatched. This CDR3 spans 19 amino acids. The germline V gene encodes CDR1 LGHNA and CDR2 YNFKEQ. The sequenced sample consisted of peripheral blood. The chain links TRBV4-2 to TRBJ2-1, with 10 bases that match TRBD2. This TCR came from a man aged 50 to 60 with acute or convalescent COVID-19. The CDR3 DNA sequence: TGTGCCAGCAGCCAAGATTCCCGGCTAGCGGGAGTCTCTTACAATGAGCAGTTCTTC. This codes for CASSQDSRLAGVSYNEQFF.